What follows are 25 T cell receptor beta chains derived from one specimen sequenced in a study of T-cell reconstitution after alpha-beta-depleted transplantation in children. Unique molecular identifiers tagged the TCRbeta library. TCRdb re-called the PCR reads with MiXCR, one entry per CDR3 protein. The data hold fewer than 450,000 distinct CDR3 sequences, with about 16% observed a single time. The sequencing here drew on PBMCs, mostly from graft donor cells, taken 360 days after TCRalphabeta/CD19-depleted stem cell transplant. Receptors originate from a male patient aged 2 to 9 who had a stem cell transplant for acute lymphoblastic leukemia, so the T cells may come from the graft donor.

This clonotype has more than one count but fewer than ten. The V call is TRBV4-1, the J call TRBJ2-1, with D unclear. This CDR3 has 13 amino acids. V shed 1 base and J shed 9 bases, with 10 bases lying between them. The germline V gene has CDR1 MGHRA and CDR2 YSYEKL. Written as DNA, the CDR3 is TGCGCCAGCAGCCAAGGAAGGAGTCCTGAGCAGTTCTTC. Protein product: CASSQGRSPEQFF.

The chain recombines TRBV5-8 with TRBJ2-5, with no clear D. CDR3 length equals 15 residues. CDR1 is SGHTS and CDR2 is YDEGEE in the germline V gene. V was clipped by 3 bases and J by 7 bases, with 19 bases between them. The CDR3 region has the DNA TGTGCCAGCAGCTCGGGCTGGAGCTCAAAGGGGACCCAGTACTTC. It specifies CASSSGWSSKGTQYF. Full variable domain (rest looked up from reference TRBV5-8 and TRBJ2-5): EAGVTQSPTHLIKTRGQQATLRCSPISGHTSVYWYQQALGLGLQFLLWYDEGEERNRGNFPPRFSGRQFPNYSSELNVNALELEDSALYLCASSSGWSSKGTQYFGPGTRLLVL.

The table lists this clonotype with a few counts. The CDR3 region has the DNA TGCAGCGTTCCACCTTTCGGGATGACCAACAATGAGCAGTTCTTC. It is translated as CSVPPFGMTNNEQFF. This chain joins TRBV29-1 and TRBJ2-1; D is possibly TRBD2 (5 bases). The CDR3 covers 15 residues. V lost 5 bases and J lost 5, with 19 bases in between. The V gene's germline CDR1 is SQVTM and CDR2 ANQGSEA.

V is TRBV27 and J is TRBJ1-1; unclear D gene. CDR1 MNHEY and CDR2 SMNVEV come from the germline V gene (reference sequence). V lost 0 bases and J lost 8, with 16 bases in between. There are 15 residues in the CDR3. This chain's CDR3 is CASSLSTVPTTEAFF. The CDR3, as DNA: TGTGCCAGCAGTTTATCCACAGTGCCAACAACCGAAGCTTTCTTT.

The rearrangement links TRBV12-3 or TRBV12-4 to TRBJ1-4; D is undetermined. The CDR3 loop spans 15 amino acids. The germline V and J ends were trimmed by 3 bases and 6 bases, with 14 bases remaining between them. CDR3 bases: TGTGCCAGCAGTTTGAGCCGGACGGCTCATGAAAAACTGTTTTTT. It translates to CASSLSRTAHEKLFF.

The chain uses TRBV13 and TRBJ2-5; 7 bases fit TRBD1. CDR3 size: 16 residues. Germline V gene sequence: CDR1 PRHDT, CDR2 FYEKMQ (reference sequence). V dropped 4 bases and J dropped 5; count of bases not matched to a gene: 13. Here the CDR3 reads CASSSWLDRVQETQYF. In nucleotides, the CDR3 is TGTGCCAGCAGCTCTTGGCTCGACAGGGTTCAGGAGACCCAGTACTTC.

Points on this clonotype: One end of the junction is discordant with germline, which a read error may explain. The chain links TRBV9 to TRBJ2-1; D possibly corresponds to TRBD2 (7 bases). The CDR3 totals 15 residues. Germline CDR1 and CDR2: SGDLS and YYNGEE. DNA of the CDR3: TGTGCCAGCACCGTAGGGGGGACTAACTACAATGAGCAGTTCTTC. Translating it yields CASTVGGTNYNEQFF.

The V gene is TRBV5-1, the J gene TRBJ2-5; maybe TRBD1 (6 bases). This CDR3 region has 15 residues. Germline assignment: CDR1 SGHRS and CDR2 YFSETQ. V was shortened by 0 bases and J by 5 bases, with 14 bases between the two germline ends. CDR3 residues: CASSLDGRGSETQYF. CDR3 coding DNA: TGCGCCAGCAGCTTGGACGGCAGGGGCTCTGAGACCCAGTACTTC.

The chain combines TRBV27 with TRBJ1-1; D remains unclear. Germline CDR1 reads MNHEY; CDR2 reads SMNVEV (reference sequence). With 2 bases removed from V and 5 bases from J, the gap between germline ends came to 12 bases. CDR3 length: 14 residues. The CDR3 DNA is TGTGCCAGCAGTTTAGTGGGGAAGATGACTGAAGCTTTCTTT. Protein product: CASSLVGKMTEAFF.

This clonotype was seen a few times. This chain connects TRBV4-3 to TRBJ2-5; a weak D match, TRBD2 (5 bases). Germline CDR1 and CDR2: LGHNA and YSLEER. The germline V and J ends were trimmed by 4 bases and 2 bases, with 11 bases remaining between them. This CDR3 contains 14 residues. This chain's CDR3 is CASSLERVQETQYF. The DNA for the CDR3 is TGCGCCAGCAGCCTGGAGAGGGTACAAGAGACCCAGTACTTC.

The rearrangement uses TRBV28 and TRBJ1-5; D may be TRBD1 (5 bases). CDR1 and CDR2 from the germline V gene are MDHEN and SYDVKM. The V end was cut by 5 bases, the J end by 9 bases, with 17 bases between. The CDR3 runs to 14 residues. The CDR3 is CASSPQGELRPQHF. The CDR3 DNA follows: TGTGCCAGCAGTCCTCAAGGGGAACTGAGGCCCCAGCATTTT.

The rearrangement links TRBV28 to TRBJ2-1; the D gene is possibly TRBD1 (6 bases). The CDR3 covers 16 residues. V was pared by 5 bases and J by 0 bases, with 14 bases between. CDR1 MDHEN and CDR2 SYDVKM come from the germline V gene. The CDR3 nucleotides read TGTGCCAGCAGTCAAGCAGGGGCAAGCTCCTACAATGAGCAGTTCTTC. Its translation: CASSQAGASSYNEQFF.

This clonotype was recorded a few times. The chain recombines TRBV27 with TRBJ2-7; TRBD2 matches 8 bases. The CDR3 is made up of 15 amino acids. Losses at the gene ends were 4 bases for V and 2 bases for J; bases not matched to a gene: 7. In germline, CDR1 is MNHEY, CDR2 SMNVEV (reference sequence). Here the CDR3 reads CASSWAGGTPYEQYF. The CDR3 nucleotides are TGTGCCAGCAGTTGGGCGGGAGGCACTCCCTACGAGCAGTACTTC.

The chain employs TRBV5-6 and TRBJ2-1; D tentatively fits TRBD1 or TRBD2 (6 bases each). The length of the CDR3 is 15 residues. Germline CDR1 is SGHDT and CDR2 is YYEEEE. Trimming removed 2 bases at V and 3 bases at J, with 12 bases between. CDR3 protein: CASSFIGGFYNEQFF. Here the CDR3 DNA reads TGTGCCAGCAGCTTTATAGGGGGGTTCTACAATGAGCAGTTCTTC. The full variable domain, its missing parts supplied by reference TRBV5-6 and TRBJ2-1, is DAGVTQSPTHLIKTRGQQVTLRCSPKSGHDTVSWYQQALGQGPQFIFQYYEEEERQRGNFPDRFSGHQFPNYSSELNVNALLLGDSALYLCASSFIGGFYNEQFFGPGTRLTVL.

V is TRBV5-4 and J is TRBJ2-3, with 7 bases that match TRBD1. Trimming at V came to 0 bases and at J to 5 bases, leaving 9 bases not matched to a gene. The germline CDR1 and CDR2 sequences are SGHNT and YYREEE (reference sequence). The CDR3 totals 16 residues. The DNA for the CDR3 is TGTGCCAGCAGCTTGGGTGACAGGGCGTTTGGAGATACGCAGTATTTT. Its translation: CASSLGDRAFGDTQYF.

This clonotype has just a few counts. The rearrangement links TRBV19 to TRBJ2-1; maybe TRBD2 (5 bases). V lost 5 bases and J lost 3, with 17 bases in between. The CDR3 is 16 residues long. CDR1 is LNHDA and CDR2 is SQIVND in the germline V gene (reference sequence). CDR3 DNA sequence: TGTGCCAGTAGTCCTCGTGACACTAGTCACTACAATGAGCAGTTCTTC. It encodes CASSPRDTSHYNEQFF. The whole variable domain, filled in from reference TRBV19 and TRBJ2-1, reads DGGITQSPKYLFRKEGQNVTLSCEQNLNHDAMYWYRQDPGQGLRLIYYSQIVNDFQKGDIAEGYSVSREKKESFPLTVTSAQKNPTAFYLCASSPRDTSHYNEQFFGPGTRLTVL.

This clonotype was picked up a small number of times. The rearrangement uses TRBV28 and TRBJ2-1; 11 bases line up with TRBD1. Germline CDR1 MDHEN, CDR2 SYDVKM. Trimming at V came to 7 bases and at J to 6 bases, leaving 8 bases not matched to a gene. The CDR3 runs 15 residues. CDR3 amino acids: CASNSLGQGANEQFF. The DNA of the CDR3 is TGTGCCAGCAACTCCCTAGGACAGGGGGCCAATGAGCAGTTCTTC.

The rearrangement uses TRBV4-1 and TRBJ2-3; tentative D call: TRBD2 (6 bases). Germline-derived CDR1 and CDR2 are MGHRA and YSYEKL. This CDR3 has 19 amino acids. V lost 4 bases to trimming and J lost 1 base, with 24 bases between them. DNA of the CDR3: TGCGCCAGCAGCCTATCGGTGGCGGGATTGGAGAGGGGCACAGATACGCAGTATTTT. As protein: CASSLSVAGLERGTDTQYF.

The chain combines TRBV27 with TRBJ2-2; tentatively, D is TRBD1 or TRBD2 (6 bases each). Per germline, CDR1 MNHEY and CDR2 SMNVEV (reference sequence). The CDR3 runs to 14 residues. Trimming stripped 3 bases from V and 5 bases from J, with 10 bases between. The CDR3 nucleotides read TGTGCCAGCAGTTTGATAGGGGGGACCGGGGAGCTGTTTTTT. The encoded protein is CASSLIGGTGELFF.

This rearrangement joins TRBV6-5 to TRBJ2-1; no reliable D call. Trimming shortened V by 3 bases and J by 12 bases, and 9 bases separated the two germline ends. Germline V lookup: CDR1 MNHEY, CDR2 SVGAGI. This CDR3 region has 11 residues. The chain's CDR3 is CASSYRGRQFF. For the CDR3, the DNA is TGTGCCAGCAGTTATAGAGGAAGGCAGTTCTTC.

V gene TRBV28 combines with J gene TRBJ2-1, with D uncertain. This CDR3 is 15 amino acids long. Trimming stripped 1 base from V and 5 bases from J, with 12 bases between. Germline CDR1 is MDHEN and CDR2 is SYDVKM. The CDR3 here is CASSLFTLLNNEQFF. The CDR3, as DNA: TGTGCCAGCAGTTTATTCACCCTACTCAACAATGAGCAGTTCTTC.

This clonotype came up a few times. The V call is TRBV10-2, the J call TRBJ2-7; D might be TRBD2 (6 bases). This CDR3 has 13 amino acids. CDR1 WSHSY and CDR2 SAAADI come from the germline V gene. V was trimmed by 8 bases and J by 2 bases, leaving 13 bases between them. The CDR3 here is CASGGWEAYEQYF. CDR3 coding DNA: TGCGCCAGCGGGGGGTGGGAGGCCTACGAGCAGTACTTC.

This clonotype was recorded a few times. The chain combines TRBV5-1 with TRBJ2-1; D is uncertain. Germline V gene data show CDR1 as SGHRS and CDR2 as YFSETQ. The CDR3 sequence is 15 residues long. Trimming took off 0 bases at V and 6 bases at J, with 13 bases between the two ends. CDR3 region: CASSLGAAGRNEQFF. The CDR3 coding sequence is TGCGCCAGCAGCTTGGGAGCTGCCGGACGCAATGAGCAGTTCTTC.

This clonotype was recorded a few times. The V and J genes are TRBV12-3 or TRBV12-4 and TRBJ2-1; 9 bases line up with TRBD2. CDR3 length equals 16 residues. The junction had 7 bases not matched to a gene; V was cut back by 4 bases and J by 3 bases. The CDR3 reads CASSSPLAGFYNEQFF. The CDR3 region has the DNA TGTGCCAGCAGTTCTCCCCTAGCGGGGTTCTACAATGAGCAGTTCTTC.

This clonotype was observed a handful of times. J is TRBJ2-1 and V is TRBV3-1, with D unresolved. Germline CDR1 reads LGHDT; CDR2 reads YNNKEL (reference sequence). CDR3 length: 12 residues. V lost 2 bases and J 8 bases, leaving 7 bases between the germline ends. The CDR3 bases are TGTGCCAGCAGCCAACTACCCCATGAGCAGTTCTTC. Protein sequence: CASSQLPHEQFF.